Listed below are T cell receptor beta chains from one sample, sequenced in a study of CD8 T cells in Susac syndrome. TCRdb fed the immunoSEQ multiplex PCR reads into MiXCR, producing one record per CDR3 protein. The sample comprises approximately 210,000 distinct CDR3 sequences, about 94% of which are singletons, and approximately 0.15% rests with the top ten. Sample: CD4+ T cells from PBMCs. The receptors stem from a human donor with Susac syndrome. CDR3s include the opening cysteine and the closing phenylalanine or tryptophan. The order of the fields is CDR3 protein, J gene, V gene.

CAWSMGLAGGTLFTDTQYF	TRBJ2-3	TRBV30
CASSGDGNYNEQFF	TRBJ2-1	TRBV10-1
CASTGAYEQYF	TRBJ2-7	TRBV12-3/TRBV12-4
CASSPYSYQPQHF	TRBJ1-5	TRBV6-2/TRBV6-3
CASSQDLEGRETQYF	TRBJ2-5	TRBV3-1
CAWSGSRAAEAFF	TRBJ1-1	TRBV30
CASSLASGPPGTAKYF	TRBJ2-3	TRBV7-2
CSARGGPGTDTDTQYF	TRBJ2-3	TRBV20-1
CASSYAELRDEKLFF	TRBJ1-4	TRBV6-6
CASSHPGTNTGELFF	TRBJ2-2	TRBV7-2
CASKPGQGSYGYTF	TRBJ1-2	TRBV2
CSASPRGSNQPQHF	TRBJ1-5	TRBV20-1